This T cell receptor beta chain was obtained from a study of blood T cell repertoires in COVID-19. Overall study context: Spain, Italy and the United States supplied samples that represented acute and convalescent COVID-19. Sources were T cells, B-cell-depleted T cells, or PBMCs; the material itself was cDNA or gDNA.

Profiling relied on immunoSEQ multiplex PCR, and the TCRdb table lists in-frame clones only, not all of them. The sample lists 180,000 or so clones, roughly 86% occurring once. Sequencing was carried out using peripheral blood. The TCR was taken from a woman aged 50 to 60 with acute or convalescent COVID-19.

CDR3 loop: CASSPARGYEQYF. As DNA, the CDR3 is TGTGCCAGCTCACCGGCTCGAGGCTACGAGCAGTACTTC. The rearrangement uses TRBV18 and TRBJ2-7, with D unclear. V was pared by 3 bases and J by 3 bases, with 9 bases between. Germline V gives CDR1 KGHSH, CDR2 LQKENI. The CDR3 has 13 amino acids.